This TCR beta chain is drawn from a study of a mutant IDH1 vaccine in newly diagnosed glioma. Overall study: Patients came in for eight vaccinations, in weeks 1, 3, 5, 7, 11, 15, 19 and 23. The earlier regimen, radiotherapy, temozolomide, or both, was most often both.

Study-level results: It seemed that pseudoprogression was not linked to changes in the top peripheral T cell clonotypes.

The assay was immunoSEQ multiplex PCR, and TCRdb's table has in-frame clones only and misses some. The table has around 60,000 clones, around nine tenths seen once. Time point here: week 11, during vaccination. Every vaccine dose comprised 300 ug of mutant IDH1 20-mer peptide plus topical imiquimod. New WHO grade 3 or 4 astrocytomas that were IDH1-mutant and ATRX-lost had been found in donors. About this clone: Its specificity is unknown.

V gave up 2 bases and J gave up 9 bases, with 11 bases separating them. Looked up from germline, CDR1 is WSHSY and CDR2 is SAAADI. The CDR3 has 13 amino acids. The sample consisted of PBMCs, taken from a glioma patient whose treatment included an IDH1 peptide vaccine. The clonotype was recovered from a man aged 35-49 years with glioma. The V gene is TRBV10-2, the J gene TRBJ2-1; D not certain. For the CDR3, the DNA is TGCGCCAGCAGTGAGGCCCTACGGGCTGAGCAGTTCTTC. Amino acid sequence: CASSEALRAEQFF.